Many counts were recorded for the clone carrying this TCR beta chain. The antigen remains unidentified. The data stem from a study of blood T cells in healthy people across ages. The study, taken as a whole, reports: The unsorted PBMCs prevented any conclusive comparison of naive versus antigen-experienced cells. Naive CD4+ cells and diversity were both higher in long-lived donors than in aged donors.

A J-beta primer mix and a sample-barcoded 5' primer were used in a second PCR of roughly 7 to 12 cycles. TCRdb passed the 5' RACE reads through MiXCR, listing each CDR3 protein once. The sample holds 500,000 to 700,000 distinct CDR3 sequences, 25% to 35% seen once. In terms of origin and age, donors were healthy Caucasian individuals from Russia aged roughly 6 to 90. The origin of this receptor is an elderly woman in good health. Sequencing used blood.

The CDR3 spells CASSDRDRGYGNIQYF. CDR3 DNA: TGTGCCAGCAGTGACAGGGACAGGGGTTATGGAAACATTCAGTACTTC. The V call is TRBV6-4, the J call TRBJ2-4, with TRBD1 identical over 10 bases. V lost 2 bases to trimming and J lost 6 bases; unmatched junction nucleotides: 7. This CDR3 is 16 amino acids long. CDR1 and CDR2 from the germline V gene are MRHNA and SNTAGT.